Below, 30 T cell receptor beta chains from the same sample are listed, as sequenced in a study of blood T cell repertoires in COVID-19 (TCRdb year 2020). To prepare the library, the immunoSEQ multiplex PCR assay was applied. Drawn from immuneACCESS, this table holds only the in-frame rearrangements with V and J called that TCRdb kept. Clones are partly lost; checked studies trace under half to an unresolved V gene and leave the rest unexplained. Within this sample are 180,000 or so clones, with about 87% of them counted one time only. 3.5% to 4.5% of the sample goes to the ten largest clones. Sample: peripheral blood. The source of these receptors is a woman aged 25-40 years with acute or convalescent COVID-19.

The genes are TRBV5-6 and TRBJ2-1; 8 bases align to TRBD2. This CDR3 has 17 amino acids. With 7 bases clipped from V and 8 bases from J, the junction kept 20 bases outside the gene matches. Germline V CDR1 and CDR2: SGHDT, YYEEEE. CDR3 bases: TGTGCCAGCCCAATAATAAAACCGGGACTAGGCGGCGATGAGCAGTTCTTC. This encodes CASPIIKPGLGGDEQFF.

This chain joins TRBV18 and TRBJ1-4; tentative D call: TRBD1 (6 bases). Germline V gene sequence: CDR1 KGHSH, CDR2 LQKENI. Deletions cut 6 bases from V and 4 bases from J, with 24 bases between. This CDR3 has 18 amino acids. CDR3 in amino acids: CASSPRGARTDGNEKLFF. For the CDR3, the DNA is TGTGCCAGCTCCCCCCGGGGGGCTAGGACCGATGGTAATGAAAAACTGTTTTTT. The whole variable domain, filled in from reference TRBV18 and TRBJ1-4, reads NAGVMQNPRHLVRRRGQEARLRCSPMKGHSHVYWYRQLPEEGLKFMVYLQKENIIDESGMPKERFSAEFPKEGPSILRIQQVVRGDSAAYFCASSPRGARTDGNEKLFFGSGTQLSVL.

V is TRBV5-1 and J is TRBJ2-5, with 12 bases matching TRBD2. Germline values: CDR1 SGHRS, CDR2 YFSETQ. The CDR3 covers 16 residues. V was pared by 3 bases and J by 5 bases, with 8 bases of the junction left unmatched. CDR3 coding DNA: TGCGCCAGCAGCTGGAGACTAGCGGGAGCCCAGGAGACCCAGTACTTC. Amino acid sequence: CASSWRLAGAQETQYF.

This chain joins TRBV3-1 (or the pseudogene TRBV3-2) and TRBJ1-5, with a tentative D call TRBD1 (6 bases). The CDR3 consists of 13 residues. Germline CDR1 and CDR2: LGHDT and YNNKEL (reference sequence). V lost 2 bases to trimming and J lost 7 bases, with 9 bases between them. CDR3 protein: CASSQHRVQPQHF. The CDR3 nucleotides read TGTGCCAGCAGCCAACACAGGGTGCAGCCCCAGCATTTT.

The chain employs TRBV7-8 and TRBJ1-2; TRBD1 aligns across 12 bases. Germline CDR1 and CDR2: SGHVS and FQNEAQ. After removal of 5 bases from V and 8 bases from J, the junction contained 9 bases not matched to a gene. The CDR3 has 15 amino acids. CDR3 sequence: CASSKQGQGAWGYTF. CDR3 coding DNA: TGTGCCAGCAGCAAGCAGGGACAGGGGGCATGGGGCTACACCTTC.

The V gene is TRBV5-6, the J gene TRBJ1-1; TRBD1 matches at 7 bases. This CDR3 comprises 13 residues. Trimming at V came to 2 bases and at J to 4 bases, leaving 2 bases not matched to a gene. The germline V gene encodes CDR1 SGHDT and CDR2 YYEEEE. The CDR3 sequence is CASSFSGGTEAFF. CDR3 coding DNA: TGTGCCAGCAGCTTCTCAGGGGGCACTGAAGCTTTCTTT.

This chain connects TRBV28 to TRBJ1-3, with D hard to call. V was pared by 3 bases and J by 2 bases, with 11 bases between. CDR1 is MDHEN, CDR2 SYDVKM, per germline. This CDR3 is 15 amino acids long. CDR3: CASSFGPVTGNTIYF. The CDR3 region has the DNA TGTGCCAGCAGTTTTGGGCCCGTCACTGGAAACACCATATATTTT.

The CDR3: CASSETPSSSYEQYF. CDR3 sequence (DNA): TGTGCCAGCAGCGAGACCCCTTCTAGTTCCTACGAGCAGTACTTC. The gene calls are TRBV9 and TRBJ2-7; the D is unclear. Germline CDR1 SGDLS, CDR2 YYNGEE. The CDR3 contains 15 residues. Trimming removed 3 bases at V and 1 base at J, with 14 bases between.

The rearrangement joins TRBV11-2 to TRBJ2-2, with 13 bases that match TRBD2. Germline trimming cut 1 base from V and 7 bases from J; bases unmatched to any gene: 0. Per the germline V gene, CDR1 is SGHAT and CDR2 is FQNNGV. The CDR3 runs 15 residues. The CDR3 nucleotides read TGTGCCAGCAGCTTAGGGACTAGCGGGAGCGGGGAGCTGTTTTTT. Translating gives CASSLGTSGSGELFF.

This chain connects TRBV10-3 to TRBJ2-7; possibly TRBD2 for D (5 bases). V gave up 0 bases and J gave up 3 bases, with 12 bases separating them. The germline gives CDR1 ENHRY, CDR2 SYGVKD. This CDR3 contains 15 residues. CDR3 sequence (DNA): TGTGCCATCAGTGAGTCGGGAGAAACCGTCTACGAGCAGTACTTC. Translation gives CAISESGETVYEQYF.

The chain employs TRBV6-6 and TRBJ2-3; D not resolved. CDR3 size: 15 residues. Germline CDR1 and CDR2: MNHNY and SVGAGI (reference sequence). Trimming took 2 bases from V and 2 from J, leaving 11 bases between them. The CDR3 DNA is TGTGCCAGCAGTTACGGTTGGGCAGACACAGATACGCAGTATTTT. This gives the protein CASSYGWADTDTQYF.

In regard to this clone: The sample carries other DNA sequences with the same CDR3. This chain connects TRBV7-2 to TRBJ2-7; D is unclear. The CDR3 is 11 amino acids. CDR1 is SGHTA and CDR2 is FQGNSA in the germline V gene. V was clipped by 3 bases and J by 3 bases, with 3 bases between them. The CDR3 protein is CASSFYYEQYF. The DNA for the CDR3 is TGTGCCAGCAGCTTCTACTACGAGCAGTACTTC.

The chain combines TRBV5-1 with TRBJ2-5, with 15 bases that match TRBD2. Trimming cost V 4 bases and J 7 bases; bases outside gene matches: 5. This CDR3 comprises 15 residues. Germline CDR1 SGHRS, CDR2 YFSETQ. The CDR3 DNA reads TGCGCCAGCAGCCTACGGACTAGCGGGGGGGGGACCCAGTACTTC. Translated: CASSLRTSGGGTQYF.

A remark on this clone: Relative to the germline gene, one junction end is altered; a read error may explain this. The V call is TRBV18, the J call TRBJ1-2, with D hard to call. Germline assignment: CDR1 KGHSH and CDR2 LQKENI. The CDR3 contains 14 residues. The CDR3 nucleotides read TGTGCCAGCTCCCCACCGGAGAGGATTGGAGGCTACACCTTC. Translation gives CASSPPERIGGYTF.

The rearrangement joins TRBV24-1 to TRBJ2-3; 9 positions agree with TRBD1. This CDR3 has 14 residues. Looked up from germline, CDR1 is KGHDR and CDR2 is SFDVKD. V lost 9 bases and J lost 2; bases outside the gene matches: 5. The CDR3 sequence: CATAGTGITDTQYF. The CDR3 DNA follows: TGTGCCACCGCAGGGACAGGGATCACAGATACGCAGTATTTT.

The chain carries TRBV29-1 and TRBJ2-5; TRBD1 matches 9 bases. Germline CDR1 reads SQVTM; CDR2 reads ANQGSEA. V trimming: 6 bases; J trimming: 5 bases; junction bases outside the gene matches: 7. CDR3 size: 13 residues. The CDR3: CSVVGTGRETQYF. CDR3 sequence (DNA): TGCAGCGTAGTAGGGACAGGGAGGGAGACCCAGTACTTC.

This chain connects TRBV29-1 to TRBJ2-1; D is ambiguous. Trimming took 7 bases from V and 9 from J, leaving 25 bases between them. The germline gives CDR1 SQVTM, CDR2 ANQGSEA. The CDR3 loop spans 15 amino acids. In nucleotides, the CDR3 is TGCAGCGCACCGCAAGCAGGCCAGGTAATAGGTGAGCAGTTCTTC. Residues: CSAPQAGQVIGEQFF.

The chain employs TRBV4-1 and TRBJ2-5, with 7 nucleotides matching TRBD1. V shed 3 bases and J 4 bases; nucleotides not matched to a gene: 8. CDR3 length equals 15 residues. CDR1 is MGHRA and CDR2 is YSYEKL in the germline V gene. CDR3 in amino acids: CASSQGESGGETQYF. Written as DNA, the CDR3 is TGCGCCAGCAGCCAGGGGGAGTCAGGGGGAGAGACCCAGTACTTC.

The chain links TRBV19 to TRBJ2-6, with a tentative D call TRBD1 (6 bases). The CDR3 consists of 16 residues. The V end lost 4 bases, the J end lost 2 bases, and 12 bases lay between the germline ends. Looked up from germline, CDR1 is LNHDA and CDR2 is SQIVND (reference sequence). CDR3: CASSSTGQPGANVLTF. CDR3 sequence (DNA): TGTGCCAGTAGTAGCACCGGACAGCCTGGGGCCAACGTCCTGACTTTC. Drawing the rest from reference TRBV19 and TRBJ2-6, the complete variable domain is DGGITQSPKYLFRKEGQNVTLSCEQNLNHDAMYWYRQDPGQGLRLIYYSQIVNDFQKGDIAEGYSVSREKKESFPLTVTSAQKNPTAFYLCASSSTGQPGANVLTFGAGSRLTVL.

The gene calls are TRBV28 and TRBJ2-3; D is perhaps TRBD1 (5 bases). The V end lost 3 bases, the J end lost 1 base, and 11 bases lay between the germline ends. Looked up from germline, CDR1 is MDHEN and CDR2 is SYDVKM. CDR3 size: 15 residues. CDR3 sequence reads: CASSFFLGGTDTQYF. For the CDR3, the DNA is TGTGCCAGCAGTTTTTTTTTAGGGGGCACAGATACGCAGTATTTT.

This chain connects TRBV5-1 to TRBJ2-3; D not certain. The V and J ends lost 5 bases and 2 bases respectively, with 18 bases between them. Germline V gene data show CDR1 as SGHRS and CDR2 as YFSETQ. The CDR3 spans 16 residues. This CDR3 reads CASSSGTLGDTDTQYF. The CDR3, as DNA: TGCGCCAGCAGTAGTGGTACTCTCGGTGACACAGATACGCAGTATTTT.

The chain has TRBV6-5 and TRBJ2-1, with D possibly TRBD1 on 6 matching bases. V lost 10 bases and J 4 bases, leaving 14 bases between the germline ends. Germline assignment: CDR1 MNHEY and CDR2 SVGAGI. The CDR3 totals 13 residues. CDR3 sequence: CATGDIFYNEQFF. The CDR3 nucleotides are TGTGCCACCGGGGACATTTTTTACAATGAGCAGTTCTTC.

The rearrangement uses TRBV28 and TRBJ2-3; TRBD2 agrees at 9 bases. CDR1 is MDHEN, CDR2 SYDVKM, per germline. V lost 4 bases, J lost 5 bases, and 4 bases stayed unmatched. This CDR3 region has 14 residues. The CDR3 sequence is CASSSGTSRDTQYF. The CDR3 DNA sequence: TGTGCCAGCAGTTCCGGGACTAGCCGAGATACGCAGTATTTT.

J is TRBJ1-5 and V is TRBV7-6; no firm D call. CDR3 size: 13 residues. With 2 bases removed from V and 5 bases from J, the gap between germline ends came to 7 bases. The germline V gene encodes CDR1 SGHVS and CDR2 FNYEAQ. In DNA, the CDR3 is TGTGCCAGCAGCTTACAGACATATCAGCCCCAGCATTTT. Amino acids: CASSLQTYQPQHF.

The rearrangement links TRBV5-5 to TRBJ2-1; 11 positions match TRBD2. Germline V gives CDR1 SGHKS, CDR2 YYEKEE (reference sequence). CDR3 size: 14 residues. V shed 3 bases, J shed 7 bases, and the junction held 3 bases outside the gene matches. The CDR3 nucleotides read TGTGCCAGCAGCTCTAGCGGGAGGTTGAATGAGCAGTTCTTC. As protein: CASSSSGRLNEQFF.

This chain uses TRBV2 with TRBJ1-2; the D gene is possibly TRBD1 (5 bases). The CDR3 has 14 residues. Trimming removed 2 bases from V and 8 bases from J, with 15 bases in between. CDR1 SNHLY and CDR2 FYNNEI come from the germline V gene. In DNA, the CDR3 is TGTGCCAGCAGTGAACAGGGCAGACGTATAGGCTACACCTTC. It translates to CASSEQGRRIGYTF.

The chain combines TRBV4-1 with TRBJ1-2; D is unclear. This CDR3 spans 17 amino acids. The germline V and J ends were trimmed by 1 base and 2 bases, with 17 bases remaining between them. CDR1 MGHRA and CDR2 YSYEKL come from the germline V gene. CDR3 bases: TGCGCCAGCAGCCAAGTGCCAGCGAGTCTCCTAAACTATGGCTACACCTTC. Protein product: CASSQVPASLLNYGYTF.

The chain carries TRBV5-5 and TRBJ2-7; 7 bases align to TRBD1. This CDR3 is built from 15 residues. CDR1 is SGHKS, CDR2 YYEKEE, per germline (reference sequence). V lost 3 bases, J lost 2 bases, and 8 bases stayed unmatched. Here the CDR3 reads CASSSSRDSAYEQYF. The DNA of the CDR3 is TGTGCCAGCAGCTCCAGTCGGGACAGTGCCTACGAGCAGTACTTC.

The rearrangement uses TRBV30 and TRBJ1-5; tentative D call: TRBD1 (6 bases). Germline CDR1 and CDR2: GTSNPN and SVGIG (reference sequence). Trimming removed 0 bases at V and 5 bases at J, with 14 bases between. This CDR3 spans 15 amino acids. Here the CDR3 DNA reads TGTGCCTGGAGTGTGACCGACAGGATGTATCAGCCCCAGCATTTT. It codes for CAWSVTDRMYQPQHF. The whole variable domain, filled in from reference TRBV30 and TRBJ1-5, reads SQTIHQWPATLVQPVGSPLSLECTVEGTSNPNLYWYRQAAGRGLQLLFYSVGIGQISSEVPQNLSASRPQDRQFILSSKKLLLSDSGFYLCAWSVTDRMYQPQHFGDGTRLSIL.

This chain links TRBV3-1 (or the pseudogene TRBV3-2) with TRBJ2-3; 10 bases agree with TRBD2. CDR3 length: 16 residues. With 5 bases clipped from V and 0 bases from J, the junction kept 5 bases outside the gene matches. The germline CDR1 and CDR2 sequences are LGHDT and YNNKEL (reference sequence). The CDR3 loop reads CASSTGLAASTDTQYF. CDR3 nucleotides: TGTGCCAGCAGCACCGGACTAGCGGCTAGCACAGATACGCAGTATTTT.